This is a list of T cell receptor beta chains from one sample in a study of blood T cell repertoires in COVID-19. The method was immunoSEQ multiplex PCR; TCRdb's version includes in-frame clones alone and lacks a portion of them. The sample contains more than 200,000 clones, around 80% of which appear only once. Sequenced material: peripheral blood. All receptors derive from a woman between 40 and 50 years old with active or convalescent COVID-19. Each CDR3 is given with its conserved first and last residue.

j_gene,len,v_gene,CDR3aa
TRBJ1-5,15,TRBV2,CASSEGQGWNQPQHF
TRBJ1-1,16,TRBV3-1/TRBV3-2,CASSPYTGGSGAEAFF
TRBJ2-1,14,TRBV9,CASTRGVNYNEQFF
TRBJ1-1,13,TRBV6-5,CASSTKLNTEAFF
TRBJ2-3,20,TRBV6-1,CASSDGRKRGETISTDTQYF
TRBJ1-2,13,TRBV6-1,CASSEPLTGGYTF
TRBJ1-2,18,TRBV7-9,CASSLEGDRGVLNYGYTF
TRBJ1-2,13,TRBV5-1,CASSLGQPDGYTF
TRBJ2-3,15,TRBV7-9,CASSLAGGRRDTQYF
TRBJ1-2,13,TRBV29-1,CSVTGTPNYGYTF
TRBJ2-1,14,TRBV28,CASSLLLTGNEQFF
TRBJ1-2,15,TRBV6-5,CASSTRQGGPYGYTF
TRBJ1-1,15,TRBV28,CASINDQGMNTEAFF
TRBJ1-3,16,TRBV5-4,CASSLGQGARGNTIYF
TRBJ2-6,18,TRBV28,CASSPRTGKRSGANVLTF
TRBJ1-6,15,TRBV28,CASSRAEGHNSPLHF
TRBJ2-7,13,TRBV30,CAWKERGGYEQYF
TRBJ2-1,12,TRBV18,CASSPLYNEQFF
TRBJ1-3,17,TRBV6-2/TRBV6-3,CASSGRQGSSSGNTIYF
TRBJ1-4,14,TRBV19,CASSFRDSGEKLFF
TRBJ1-1,14,TRBV9,CASSKQGRDTEAFF